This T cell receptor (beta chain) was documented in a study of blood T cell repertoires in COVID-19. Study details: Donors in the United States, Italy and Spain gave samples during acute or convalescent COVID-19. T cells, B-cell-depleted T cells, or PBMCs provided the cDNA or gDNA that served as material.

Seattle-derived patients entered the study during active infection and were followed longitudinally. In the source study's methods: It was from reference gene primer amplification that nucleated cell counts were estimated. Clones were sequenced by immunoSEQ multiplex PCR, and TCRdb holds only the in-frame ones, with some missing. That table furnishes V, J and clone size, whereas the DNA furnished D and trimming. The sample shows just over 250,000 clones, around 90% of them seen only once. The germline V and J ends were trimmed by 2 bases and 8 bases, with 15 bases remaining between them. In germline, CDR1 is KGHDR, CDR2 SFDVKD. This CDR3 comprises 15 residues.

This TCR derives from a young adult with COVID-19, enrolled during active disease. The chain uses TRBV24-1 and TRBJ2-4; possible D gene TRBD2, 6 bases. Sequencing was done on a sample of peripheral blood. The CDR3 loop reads CATSDSLGTGDIQYF. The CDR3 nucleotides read TGTGCCACCAGTGATTCGTTAGGGACGGGAGACATTCAGTACTTC.